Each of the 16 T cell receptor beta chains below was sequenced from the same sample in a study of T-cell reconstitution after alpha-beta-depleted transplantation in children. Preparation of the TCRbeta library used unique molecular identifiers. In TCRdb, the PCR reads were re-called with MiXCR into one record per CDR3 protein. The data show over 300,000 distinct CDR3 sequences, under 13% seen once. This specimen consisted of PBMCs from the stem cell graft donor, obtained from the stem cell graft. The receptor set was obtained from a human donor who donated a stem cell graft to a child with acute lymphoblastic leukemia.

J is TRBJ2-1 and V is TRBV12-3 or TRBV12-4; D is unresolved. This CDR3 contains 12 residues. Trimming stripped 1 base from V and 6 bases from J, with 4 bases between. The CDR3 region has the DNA TGTGCCAGCAGTTTAGTTACCAATGAGCAGTTCTTC. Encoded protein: CASSLVTNEQFF.

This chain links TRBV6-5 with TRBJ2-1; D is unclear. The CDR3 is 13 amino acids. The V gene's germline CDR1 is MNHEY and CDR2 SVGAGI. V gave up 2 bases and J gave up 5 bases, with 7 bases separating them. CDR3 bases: TGTGCCAGCAGTTACATGGACGACAATGAGCAGTTCTTC. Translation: CASSYMDDNEQFF.

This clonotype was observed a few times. The CDR3 sequence is CASSFGSLTGELFF. In DNA form, the CDR3 reads TGTGCCAGCAGTTTTGGGTCCCTCACCGGGGAGCTGTTTTTT. The chain joins TRBV27 to TRBJ2-2; the D is unclear. Germline V gene sequence: CDR1 MNHEY, CDR2 SMNVEV (reference sequence). The CDR3 consists of 14 residues. The V end was cut by 3 bases, the J end by 4 bases, with 9 bases between.

The DNA for the CDR3 is TGCGCCAGCAGCCAAGCGCATCTAGCGGGCCCGTCCAATGAGCAGTTCTTC. Translating gives CASSQAHLAGPSNEQFF. The chain uses TRBV4-1 and TRBJ2-1; 8 bases map to TRBD2. This CDR3 has 17 amino acids. CDR1 is MGHRA and CDR2 is YSYEKL in the germline V gene. V lost 1 base and J lost 6; bases outside the gene matches: 11.

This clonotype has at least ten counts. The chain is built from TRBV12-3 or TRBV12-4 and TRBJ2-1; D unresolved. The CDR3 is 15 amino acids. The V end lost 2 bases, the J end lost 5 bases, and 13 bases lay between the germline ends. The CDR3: CASSLSAGGHNEQFF. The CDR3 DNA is TGTGCCAGCAGTTTATCAGCAGGCGGTCACAATGAGCAGTTCTTC.

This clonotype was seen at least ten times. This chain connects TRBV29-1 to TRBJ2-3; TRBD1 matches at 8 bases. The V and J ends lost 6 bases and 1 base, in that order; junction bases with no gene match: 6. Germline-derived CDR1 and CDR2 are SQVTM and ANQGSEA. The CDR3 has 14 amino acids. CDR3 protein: CSVPGTGGTDTQYF. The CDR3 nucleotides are TGCAGCGTCCCCGGGACAGGTGGCACAGATACGCAGTATTTT.

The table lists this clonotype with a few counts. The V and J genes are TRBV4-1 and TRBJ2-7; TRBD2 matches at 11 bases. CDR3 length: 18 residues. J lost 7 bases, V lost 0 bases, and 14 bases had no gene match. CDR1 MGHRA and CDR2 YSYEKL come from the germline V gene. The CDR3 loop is CASSQEPLAGGGDMEQYF. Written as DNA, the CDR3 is TGCGCCAGCAGCCAAGAACCCTTAGCGGGAGGGGGGGATATGGAGCAGTACTTC.

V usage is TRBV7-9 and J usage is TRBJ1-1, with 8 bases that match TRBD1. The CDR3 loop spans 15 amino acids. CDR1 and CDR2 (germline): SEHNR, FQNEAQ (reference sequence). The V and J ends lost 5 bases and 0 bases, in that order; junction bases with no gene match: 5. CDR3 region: CASSPKDRVNTEAFF. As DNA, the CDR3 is TGTGCCAGCAGCCCAAAGGACAGGGTGAACACTGAAGCTTTCTTT.

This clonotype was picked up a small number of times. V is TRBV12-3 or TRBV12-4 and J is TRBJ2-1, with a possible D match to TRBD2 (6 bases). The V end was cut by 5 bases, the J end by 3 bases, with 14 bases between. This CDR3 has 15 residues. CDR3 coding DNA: TGTGCCAGCAGTAATAGGGCGGGATACTACAATGAGCAGTTCTTC. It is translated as CASSNRAGYYNEQFF.

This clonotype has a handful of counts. The CDR3 reads CASSAVRGRPEKLFF. For the CDR3, the DNA is TGTGCCAGCAGCGCTGTACGGGGGAGGCCTGAAAAACTGTTTTTT. The V gene is TRBV3-1, the J gene TRBJ1-4; TRBD1 might be the D (5 bases). Per the germline V gene, CDR1 is LGHDT and CDR2 is YNNKEL (reference sequence). V was pared by 5 bases and J by 7 bases, with 17 bases between. This CDR3 has 15 amino acids.

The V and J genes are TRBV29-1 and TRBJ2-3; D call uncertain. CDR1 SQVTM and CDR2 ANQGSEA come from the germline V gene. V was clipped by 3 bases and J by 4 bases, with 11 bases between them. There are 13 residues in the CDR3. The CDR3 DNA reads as TGCAGCGTTGAGTGGGTGGGCCCAGATACGCAGTATTTT. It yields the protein CSVEWVGPDTQYF.

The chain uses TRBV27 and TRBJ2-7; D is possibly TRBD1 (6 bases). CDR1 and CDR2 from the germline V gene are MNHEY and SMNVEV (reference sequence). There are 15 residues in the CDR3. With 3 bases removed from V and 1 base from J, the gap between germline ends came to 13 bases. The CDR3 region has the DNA TGTGCCAGCAGTTTGTCGTTAGGACAGTCCTACGAGCAGTACTTC. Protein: CASSLSLGQSYEQYF.

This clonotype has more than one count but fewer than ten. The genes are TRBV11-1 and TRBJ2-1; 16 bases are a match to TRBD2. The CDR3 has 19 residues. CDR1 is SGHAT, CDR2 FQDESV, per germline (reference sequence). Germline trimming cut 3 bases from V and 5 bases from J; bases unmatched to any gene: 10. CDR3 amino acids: CASSLPGLAGGPNDNEQFF. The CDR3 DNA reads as TGTGCCAGCAGCTTGCCGGGACTAGCGGGAGGGCCTAACGACAATGAGCAGTTCTTC.

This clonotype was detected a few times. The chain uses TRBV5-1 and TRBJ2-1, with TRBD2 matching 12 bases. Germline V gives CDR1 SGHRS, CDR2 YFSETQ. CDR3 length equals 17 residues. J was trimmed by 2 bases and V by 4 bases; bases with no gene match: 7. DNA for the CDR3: TGCGCCAGCAGCAGGACTAGCGGGGTCCCGACCTACAATGAGCAGTTCTTC. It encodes CASSRTSGVPTYNEQFF.

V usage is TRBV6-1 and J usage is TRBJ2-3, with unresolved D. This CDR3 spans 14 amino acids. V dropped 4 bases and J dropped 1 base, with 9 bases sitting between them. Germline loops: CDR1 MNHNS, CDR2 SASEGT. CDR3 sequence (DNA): TGTGCCAGCAGTGTTAGCCAAGGCACAGATACGCAGTATTTT. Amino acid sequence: CASSVSQGTDTQYF.

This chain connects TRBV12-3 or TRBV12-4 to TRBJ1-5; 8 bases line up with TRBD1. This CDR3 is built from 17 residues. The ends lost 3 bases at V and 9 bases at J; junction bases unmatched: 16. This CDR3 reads CASSFARVGTGGPPQHF. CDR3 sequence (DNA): TGTGCCAGCAGTTTCGCGAGAGTCGGTACAGGGGGTCCGCCCCAGCATTTT.